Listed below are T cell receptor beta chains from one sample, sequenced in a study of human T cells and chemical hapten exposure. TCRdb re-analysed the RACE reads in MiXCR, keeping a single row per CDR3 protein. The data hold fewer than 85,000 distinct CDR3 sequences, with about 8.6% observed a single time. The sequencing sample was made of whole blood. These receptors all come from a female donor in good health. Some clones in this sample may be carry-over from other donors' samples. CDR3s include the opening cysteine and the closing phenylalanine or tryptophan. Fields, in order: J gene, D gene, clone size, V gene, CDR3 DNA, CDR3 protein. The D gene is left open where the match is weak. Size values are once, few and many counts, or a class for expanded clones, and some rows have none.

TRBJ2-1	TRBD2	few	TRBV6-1	TGTGCCAGCTCTGCTAGCGGGGGATCCTACAATGAGCAGTTCTTC	CASSASGGSYNEQFF
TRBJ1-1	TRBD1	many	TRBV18	TGTGCCAGCTCACAACAGGGGGAGGCTGAAGCTTTCTTT	CASSQQGEAEAFF
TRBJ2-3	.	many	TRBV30	TGTGCCTGGAGTGTCGGGGATACGCAGTATTTT	CAWSVGDTQYF
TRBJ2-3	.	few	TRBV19	TGTGCCAGCCACCACCGGGACACAGATACGCAGTATTTT	CASHHRDTDTQYF
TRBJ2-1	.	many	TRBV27	TGTGCCAGCCGCTGGTACAATGAGCAGTTCTTC	CASRWYNEQFF
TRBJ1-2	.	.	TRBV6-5	TGTGCCAGCAGTAACATACTTGACAGGAACTATGGCTACACCTTC	CASSNILDRNYGYTF
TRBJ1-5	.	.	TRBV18	TGTGCCAGCTCACCACTGGATCAGGGCAACAATCAGCCCCAGCATTTT	CASSPLDQGNNQPQHF
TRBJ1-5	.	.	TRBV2	TGTGCCAGCCAGCCTCGGATTACGACGGGACAGCCCCAGCATTTT	CASQPRITTGQPQHF
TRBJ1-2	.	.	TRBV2	TGTGCCAGCAAAGGGGAGGACTATGGCTACACCTTC	CASKGEDYGYTF
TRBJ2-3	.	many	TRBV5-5	TGTGCCAGCAGCTTCGGGCGGAATATTCCACGGAGCACAGATACGCAGTATTTT	CASSFGRNIPRSTDTQYF
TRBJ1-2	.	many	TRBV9	TGTGCCAGCAGCGAGGGGTTGGGGACGGGATATGGCTACACCTTC	CASSEGLGTGYGYTF
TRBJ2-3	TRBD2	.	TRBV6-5	TGTGCCAGCAGTTCACCCCCTCGACTAGCGGGGGTTAGGACAGATACGCAGTATTTT	CASSSPPRLAGVRTDTQYF
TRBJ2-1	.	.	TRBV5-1	TGCGCCAGCAGCTTGAAGAATGAGCAGTTCTTC	CASSLKNEQFF
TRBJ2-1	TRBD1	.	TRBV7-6	TGTGCCAGCAGCTTCGACAGGGGTCTTTACAATGAGCAGTTCTTC	CASSFDRGLYNEQFF
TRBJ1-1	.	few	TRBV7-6	TGTGCCAGCAGCTTAGCGGTCGGGGTAGACACTGAAGCTTTCTTT	CASSLAVGVDTEAFF
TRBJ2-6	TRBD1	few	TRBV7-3	TGTGCCAGCAGCTTGACCCAAAGGGGGCTCACCTCTGGGGCCAACGTCCTGACTTTC	CASSLTQRGLTSGANVLTF
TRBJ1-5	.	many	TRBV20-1	TGCAGTGCTAGAGATCCTGATCAGCCCCAGCATTTT	CSARDPDQPQHF
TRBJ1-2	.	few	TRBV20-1	TGCAGTGCGCGCACCCGGGGCAGGGAAGGTTATGGCTACACCTTC	CSARTRGREGYGYTF
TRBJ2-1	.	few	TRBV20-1	TGCAGTGCCAGAGGGCGATACTACAATGAGCAGTTCTTC	CSARGRYYNEQFF
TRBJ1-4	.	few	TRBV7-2	TGTGCCAGCAGCCCCGGTGGATCGAGGCAAGGAAAACTGTTTTTT	CASSPGGSRQGKLFF
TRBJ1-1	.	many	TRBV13	TGTGCCAGCAGCTTAGGCCGGGGTCCCGTGGGGACTGAAGCTTTCTTT	CASSLGRGPVGTEAFF
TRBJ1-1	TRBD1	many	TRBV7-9	TGTGCCAGCAGCTCCTCCGGGACAGGGACAATGAACACTGAAGCTTTCTTT	CASSSSGTGTMNTEAFF
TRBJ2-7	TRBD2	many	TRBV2	TGTGCCAGCAGTGAGGGGACTAGCGGGGTTGCAGCCTACGAGCAGTACTTC	CASSEGTSGVAAYEQYF
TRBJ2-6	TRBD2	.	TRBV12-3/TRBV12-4	TGTGCCAGCAGTGCTCTAGCGGGGGGGTCTGGGGCCAACGTCCTGACTTTC	CASSALAGGSGANVLTF
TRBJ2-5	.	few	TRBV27	TGTGCCAGCAGTTTATCCTCTACTAGCTGGAAGTACTTC	CASSLSSTSWKYF
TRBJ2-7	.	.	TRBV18	TGTGCCAGCTCACCTGGGGCCGGGTTCTACGAGCAGTACTTC	CASSPGAGFYEQYF
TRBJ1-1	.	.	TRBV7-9	TGTGCCAGCAGCTTAGGTACAGGGATGAACACTGAAGCTTTCTTT	CASSLGTGMNTEAFF
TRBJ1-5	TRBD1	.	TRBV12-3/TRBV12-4	TGTGCCAGCAACTCGGACAGGGAGGAACTTTATAGCAATCAGCCCCAGCATTTT	CASNSDREELYSNQPQHF
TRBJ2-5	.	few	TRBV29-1	TGCAGCGTAGGTGGAGGAGTTCAAGAGACCCAGTACTTC	CSVGGGVQETQYF
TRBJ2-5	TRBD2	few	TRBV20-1	TGCAGTGCGATGGGGGCGGGGGGGATGAAGACCCAGTACTTC	CSAMGAGGMKTQYF
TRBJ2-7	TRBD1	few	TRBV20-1	TGCAGTGCTCGCGACAGGGGGTACGAGCAGTACTTC	CSARDRGYEQYF
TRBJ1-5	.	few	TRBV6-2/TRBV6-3	TGTGCCAGCAGTCGAAGACAGATTAGCAATCAGCCCCAGCATTTT	CASSRRQISNQPQHF
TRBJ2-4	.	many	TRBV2	TGTGCCAGCAGTGAAGAAGGGTTAGGCAAAAACATTCAGTACTTC	CASSEEGLGKNIQYF
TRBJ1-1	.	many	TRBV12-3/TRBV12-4	TGTGCCAGCAGTCGCTACATGAACACTGAAGCTTTCTTT	CASSRYMNTEAFF
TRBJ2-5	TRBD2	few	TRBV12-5	TGTGCTAGTGGTTCCCGACTAGCGGGGACACAAGAGACCCAGTACTTC	CASGSRLAGTQETQYF
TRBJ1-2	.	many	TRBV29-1	TGCAGCGTTGTCCCCCAACAGGTGAACTATGGCTACACCTTC	CSVVPQQVNYGYTF
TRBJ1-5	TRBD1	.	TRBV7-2	TGTGCCAGCAGCCGAGACAGGGGAGGGGATCAGCCCCAGCATTTT	CASSRDRGGDQPQHF
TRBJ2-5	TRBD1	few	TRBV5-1	TGCGCCAGCAGCTTCTCGGGACAGCTAAGAGAGACCCAGTACTTC	CASSFSGQLRETQYF
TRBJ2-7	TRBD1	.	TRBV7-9	TGTGCCAGCAGCTTTACGACAGGGGGCGAGCAGTACTTC	CASSFTTGGEQYF
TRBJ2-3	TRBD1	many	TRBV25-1	TGTGCCAGCAGTGGACCGGGACAGAGAGACACAGATACGCAGTATTTT	CASSGPGQRDTDTQYF
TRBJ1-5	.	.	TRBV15	TGTGCCACCAGCAGAGGCGTCCAGCCCCAGCATTTT	CATSRGVQPQHF
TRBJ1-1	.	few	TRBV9	TGTGCCAGCGGAGGGACGGGGGCCCAGGAAGCTTTCTTT	CASGGTGAQEAFF